This TCR beta chain was found in a study of CD8 T cells in ankylosing spondylitis. Findings of the study overall: In ankylosing spondylitis blood, a motif of seven or eight highly homologous TCR beta variants appeared characteristic. It was reported that disease-linked clones were significantly enriched in matched ankylosing spondylitis synovial fluid.

Quantitative 5'-RACE with molecular barcodes generated TCR beta libraries. Using its own MiXCR run on the 5' RACE reads, TCRdb lists one record per CDR3 protein. Of under 300,000 distinct CDR3 sequences in the sample, 10% are singletons; the top ten hold roughly 2.5%. This clonotype was observed a handful of times. Its antigen is undetermined. The ends were cut back, 0 bases at V and 4 bases at J, with 10 bases in the middle. In germline, CDR1 is MNHEY, CDR2 SVGAGI. This CDR3 contains 15 residues. Sequenced input: blood, either unsorted or a sorted T cell fraction (not recorded which). The TCR was taken from a male donor with ankylosing spondylitis or in good health (not recorded which). The chain uses TRBV6-5 and TRBJ1-3; no reliable D call. CDR3 sequence reads: CASSYSTSRGNTIYF. In nucleotides, the CDR3 is TGTGCCAGCAGTTACTCAACCTCACGAGGAAACACCATATATTTT.